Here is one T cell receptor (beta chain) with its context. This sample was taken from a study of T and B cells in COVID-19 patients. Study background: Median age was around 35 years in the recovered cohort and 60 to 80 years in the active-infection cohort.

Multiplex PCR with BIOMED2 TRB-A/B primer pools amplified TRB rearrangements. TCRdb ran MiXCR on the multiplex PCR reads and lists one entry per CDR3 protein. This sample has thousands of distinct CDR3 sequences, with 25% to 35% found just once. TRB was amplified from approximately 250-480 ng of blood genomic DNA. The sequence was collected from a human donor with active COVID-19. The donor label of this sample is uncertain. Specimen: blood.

The CDR3 region has the DNA TGTGCCAGCAGCTTAATGGAACTAGCGGGGCTCCTTAACTCCTTACAAGAGACCCAGTACTTC. Translation: CASSLMELAGLLNSLQETQYF. The chain joins TRBV7-9 to TRBJ2-5; TRBD2 matches 10 bases. V shed 2 bases and J 2 bases; nucleotides not matched to a gene: 20. Germline loops: CDR1 SEHNR, CDR2 FQNEAQ (reference sequence). The length of the CDR3 is 21 residues.